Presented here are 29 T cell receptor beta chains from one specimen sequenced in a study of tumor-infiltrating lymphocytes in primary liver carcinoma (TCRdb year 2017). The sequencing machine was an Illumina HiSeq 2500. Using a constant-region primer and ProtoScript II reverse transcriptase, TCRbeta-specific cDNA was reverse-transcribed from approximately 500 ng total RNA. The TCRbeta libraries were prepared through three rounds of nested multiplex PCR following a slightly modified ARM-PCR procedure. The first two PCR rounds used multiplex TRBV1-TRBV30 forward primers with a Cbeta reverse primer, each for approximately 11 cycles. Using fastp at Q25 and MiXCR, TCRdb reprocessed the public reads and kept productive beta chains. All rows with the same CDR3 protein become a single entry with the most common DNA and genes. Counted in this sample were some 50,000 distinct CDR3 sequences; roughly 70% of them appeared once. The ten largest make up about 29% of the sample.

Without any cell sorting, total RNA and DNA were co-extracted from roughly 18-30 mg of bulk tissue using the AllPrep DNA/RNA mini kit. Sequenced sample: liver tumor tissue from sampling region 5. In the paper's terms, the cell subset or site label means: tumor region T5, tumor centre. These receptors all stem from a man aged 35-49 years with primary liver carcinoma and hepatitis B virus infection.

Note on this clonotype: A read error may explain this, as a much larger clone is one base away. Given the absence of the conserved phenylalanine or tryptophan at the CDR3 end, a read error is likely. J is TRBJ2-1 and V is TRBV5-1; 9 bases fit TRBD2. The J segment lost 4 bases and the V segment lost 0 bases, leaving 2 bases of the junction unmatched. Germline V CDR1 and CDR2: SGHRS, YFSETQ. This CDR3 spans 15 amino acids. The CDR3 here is CASSLVTSGYNEQFL. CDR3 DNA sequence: TGCGCCAGCAGCTTGGTGACTAGCGGTTACAATGAGCAGTTCTTG.

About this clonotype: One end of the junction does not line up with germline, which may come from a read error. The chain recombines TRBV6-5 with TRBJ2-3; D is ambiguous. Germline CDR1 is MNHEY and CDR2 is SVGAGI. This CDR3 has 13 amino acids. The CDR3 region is CACTPAVTDMQYF. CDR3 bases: TGTGCCTGCACCCCCGCAGTAACAGATATGCAGTATTTT.

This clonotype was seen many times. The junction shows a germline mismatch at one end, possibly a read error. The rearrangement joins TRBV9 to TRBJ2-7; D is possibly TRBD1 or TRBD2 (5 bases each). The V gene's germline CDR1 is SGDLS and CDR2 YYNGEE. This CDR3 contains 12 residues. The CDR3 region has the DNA TGTGCCAGCGGCGTAGGGGACCGCGAGCAGTACTTC. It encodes CASGVGDREQYF.

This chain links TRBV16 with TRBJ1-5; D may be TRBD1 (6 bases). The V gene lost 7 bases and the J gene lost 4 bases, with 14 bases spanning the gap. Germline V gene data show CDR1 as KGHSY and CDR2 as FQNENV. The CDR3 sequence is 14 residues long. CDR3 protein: CASTGLGANQPQHF. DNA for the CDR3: TGTGCCAGCACCGGATTGGGGGCGAATCAGCCCCAGCATTTT.

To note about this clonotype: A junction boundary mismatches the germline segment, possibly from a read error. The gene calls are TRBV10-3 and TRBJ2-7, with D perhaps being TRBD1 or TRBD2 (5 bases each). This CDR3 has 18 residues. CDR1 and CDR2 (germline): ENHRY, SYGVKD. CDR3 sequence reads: CAISPGPAASPFSYEQYF. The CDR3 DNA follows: TGTGCCATCAGCCCGGGACCAGCGGCGTCCCCCTTCTCCTATGAGCAGTACTTC.

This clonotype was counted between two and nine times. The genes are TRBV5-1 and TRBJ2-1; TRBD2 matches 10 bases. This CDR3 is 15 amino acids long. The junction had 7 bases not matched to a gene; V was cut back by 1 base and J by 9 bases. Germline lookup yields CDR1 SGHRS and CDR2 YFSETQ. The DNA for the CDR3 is TGCGCCAGCAGCTTGTGGTTAGCGGGAGGCGGTGAGCAGTTCTTC. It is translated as CASSLWLAGGGEQFF.

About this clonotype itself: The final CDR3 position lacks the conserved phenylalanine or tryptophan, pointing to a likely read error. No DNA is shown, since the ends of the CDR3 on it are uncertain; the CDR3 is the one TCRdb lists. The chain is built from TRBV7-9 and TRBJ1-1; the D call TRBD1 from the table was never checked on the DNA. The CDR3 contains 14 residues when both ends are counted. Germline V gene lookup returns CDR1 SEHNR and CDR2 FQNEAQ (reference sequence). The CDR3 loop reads CASSSGTGYTEALL.

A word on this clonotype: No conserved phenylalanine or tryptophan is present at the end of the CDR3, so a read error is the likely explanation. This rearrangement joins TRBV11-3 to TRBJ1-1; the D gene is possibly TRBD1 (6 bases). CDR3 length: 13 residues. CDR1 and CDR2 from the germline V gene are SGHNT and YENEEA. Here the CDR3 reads CASTLVGGTEAFC. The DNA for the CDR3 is TGTGCCAGCACCTTAGTAGGGGGGACTGAAGCTTTCTGT.

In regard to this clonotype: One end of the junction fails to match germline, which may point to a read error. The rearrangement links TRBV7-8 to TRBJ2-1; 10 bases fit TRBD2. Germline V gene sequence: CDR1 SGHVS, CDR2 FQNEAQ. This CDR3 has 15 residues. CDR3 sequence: CAGSKRGLADNGQFF. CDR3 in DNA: TGTGCCGGCAGCAAAAGAGGACTAGCGGACAATGGGCAGTTCTTC.

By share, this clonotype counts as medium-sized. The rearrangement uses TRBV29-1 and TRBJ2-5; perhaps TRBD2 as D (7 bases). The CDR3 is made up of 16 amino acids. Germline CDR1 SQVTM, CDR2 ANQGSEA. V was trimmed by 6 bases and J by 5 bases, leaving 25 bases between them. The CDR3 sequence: CSVSWGGAAKVETQYF. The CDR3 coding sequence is TGCAGCGTCTCTTGGGGGGGGGCCGCTAAGGTGGAGACCCAGTACTTC.

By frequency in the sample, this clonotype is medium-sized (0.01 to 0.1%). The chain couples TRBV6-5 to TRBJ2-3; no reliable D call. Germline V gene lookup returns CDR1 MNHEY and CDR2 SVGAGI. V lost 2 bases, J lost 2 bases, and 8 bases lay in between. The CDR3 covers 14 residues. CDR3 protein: CASSYQTPTDTQYF. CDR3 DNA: TGTGCCAGCAGTTACCAAACTCCCACAGATACGCAGTATTTT.

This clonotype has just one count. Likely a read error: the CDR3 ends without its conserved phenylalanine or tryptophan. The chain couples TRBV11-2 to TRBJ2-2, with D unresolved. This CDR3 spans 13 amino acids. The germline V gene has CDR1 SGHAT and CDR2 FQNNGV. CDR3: CAGSSRPTGELFY. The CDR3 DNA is TGTGCCGGCAGCTCCAGACCCACGGGGGAGCTGTTTTAT.

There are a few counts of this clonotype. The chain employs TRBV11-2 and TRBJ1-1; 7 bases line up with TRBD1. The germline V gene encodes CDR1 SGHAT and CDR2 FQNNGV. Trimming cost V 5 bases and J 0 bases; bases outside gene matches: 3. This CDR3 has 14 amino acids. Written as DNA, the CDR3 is TGTGCCAGCAGCCCGGGACAGCTGAACACTGAAGCTTTCTTT. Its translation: CASSPGQLNTEAFF.

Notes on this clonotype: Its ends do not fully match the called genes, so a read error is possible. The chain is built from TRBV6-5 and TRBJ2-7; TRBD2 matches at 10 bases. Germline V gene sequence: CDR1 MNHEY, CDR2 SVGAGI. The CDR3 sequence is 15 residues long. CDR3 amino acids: CASSRGLAGGYDQYF. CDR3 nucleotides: TGTGCCAGCAGTCGGGGATTAGCGGGAGGCTACGATCAGTACTTC.

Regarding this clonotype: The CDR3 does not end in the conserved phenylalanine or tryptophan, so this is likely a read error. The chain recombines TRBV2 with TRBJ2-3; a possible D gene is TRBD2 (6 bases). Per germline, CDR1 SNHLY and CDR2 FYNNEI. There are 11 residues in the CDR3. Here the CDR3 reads CVSSLADTQYI. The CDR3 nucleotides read TGTGTCAGCAGTCTAGCGGATACGCAGTATATT.

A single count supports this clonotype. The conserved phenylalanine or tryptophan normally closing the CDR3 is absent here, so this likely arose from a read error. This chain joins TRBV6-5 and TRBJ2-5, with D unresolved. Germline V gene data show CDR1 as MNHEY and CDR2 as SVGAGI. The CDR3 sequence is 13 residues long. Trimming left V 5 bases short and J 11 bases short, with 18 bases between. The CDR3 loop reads CASSLTPEQRQYL. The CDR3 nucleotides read TGTGCCAGCAGTCTAACTCCGGAACAGCGTCAGTACCTC.

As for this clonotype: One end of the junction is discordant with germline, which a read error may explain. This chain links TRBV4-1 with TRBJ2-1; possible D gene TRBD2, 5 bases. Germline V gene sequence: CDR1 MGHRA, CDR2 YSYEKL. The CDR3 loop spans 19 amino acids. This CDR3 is CASSQDRRAFMSKRGGQFF. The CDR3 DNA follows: TGTGCCAGCAGCCAAGATCGCCGGGCCTTTATGAGTAAACGGGGTGGGCAGTTCTTC.

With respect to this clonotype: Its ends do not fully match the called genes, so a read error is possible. The CDR3 DNA is TGTGCCAGCGCATCCCCGAATGGAGCTAACTATGGCTGCACCTTC. It yields the protein CASASPNGANYGCTF. This rearrangement joins TRBV6-6 to TRBJ1-2; D uncertain. The CDR3 has 15 amino acids. Germline V lookup: CDR1 MNHNY, CDR2 SVGAGI (reference sequence).

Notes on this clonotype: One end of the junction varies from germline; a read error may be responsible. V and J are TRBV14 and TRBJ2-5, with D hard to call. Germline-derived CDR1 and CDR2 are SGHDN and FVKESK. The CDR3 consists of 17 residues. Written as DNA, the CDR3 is TGTGCCAGCAGTCAAGACCACGCCCCGAAGTTCCATGAGACCCAGTACTTC. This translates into CASSQDHAPKFHETQYF.

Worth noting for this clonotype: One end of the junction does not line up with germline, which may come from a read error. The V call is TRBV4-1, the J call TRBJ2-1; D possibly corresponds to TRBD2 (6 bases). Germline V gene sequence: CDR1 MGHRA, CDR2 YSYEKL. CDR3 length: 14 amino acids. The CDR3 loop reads CASSQAGGYNEQSF. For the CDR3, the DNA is TGTGCCAGCAGCCAGGCAGGAGGGTACAATGAGCAGTCCTTC.

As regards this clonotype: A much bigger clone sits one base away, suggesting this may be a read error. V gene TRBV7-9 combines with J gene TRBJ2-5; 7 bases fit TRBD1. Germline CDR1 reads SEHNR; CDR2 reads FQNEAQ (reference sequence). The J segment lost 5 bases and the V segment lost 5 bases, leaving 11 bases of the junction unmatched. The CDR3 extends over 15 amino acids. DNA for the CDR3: TGTGCCAGCAGCCCAGATGGGACAGTGATCGAGACCCAGTACTTC. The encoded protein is CASSPDGTVIETQYF.

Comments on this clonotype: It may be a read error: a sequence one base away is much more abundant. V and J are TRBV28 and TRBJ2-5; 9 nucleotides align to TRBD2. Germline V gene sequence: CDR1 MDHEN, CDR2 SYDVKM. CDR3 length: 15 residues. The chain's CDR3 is CARSLNWRGGETQYF. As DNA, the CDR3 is TGTGCCCGCAGTTTAAACTGGCGGGGGGGAGAGACCCAGTACTTC.

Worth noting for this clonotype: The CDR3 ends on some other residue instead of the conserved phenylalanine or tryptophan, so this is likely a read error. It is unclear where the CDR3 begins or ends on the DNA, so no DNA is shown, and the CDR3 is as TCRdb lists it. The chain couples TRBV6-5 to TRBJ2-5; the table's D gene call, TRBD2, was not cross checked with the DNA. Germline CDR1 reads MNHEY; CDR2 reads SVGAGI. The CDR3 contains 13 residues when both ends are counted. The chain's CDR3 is CASSPTSRETQYL.

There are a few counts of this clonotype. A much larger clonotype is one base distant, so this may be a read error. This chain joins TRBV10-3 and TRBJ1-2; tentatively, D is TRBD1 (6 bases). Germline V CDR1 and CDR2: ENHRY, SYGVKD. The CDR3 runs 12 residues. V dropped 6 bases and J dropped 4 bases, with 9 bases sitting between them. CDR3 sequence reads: CAIRGAAYGYTF. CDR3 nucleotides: TGTGCCATCAGGGGGGCAGCCTATGGCTACACCTTC.

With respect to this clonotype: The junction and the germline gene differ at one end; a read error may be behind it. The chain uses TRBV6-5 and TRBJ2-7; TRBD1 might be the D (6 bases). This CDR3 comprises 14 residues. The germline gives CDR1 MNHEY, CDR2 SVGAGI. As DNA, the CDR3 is TGTACCAGCAGTTCCGGGACATTCAGCAACGAGCAGTACTTC. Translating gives CTSSSGTFSNEQYF.

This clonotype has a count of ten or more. CDR3 sequence reads: CASSEQGRNEQFF. CDR3 coding DNA: TGTGCCAGCAGTGAACAGGGTCGCAATGAGCAGTTCTTC. The V call is TRBV6-1, the J call TRBJ2-1, with D tentatively TRBD1 (5 bases). This CDR3 has 13 residues. Germline CDR1 and CDR2: MNHNS and SASEGT. Trimming pared 2 bases from V and 6 bases from J, leaving 8 bases between.

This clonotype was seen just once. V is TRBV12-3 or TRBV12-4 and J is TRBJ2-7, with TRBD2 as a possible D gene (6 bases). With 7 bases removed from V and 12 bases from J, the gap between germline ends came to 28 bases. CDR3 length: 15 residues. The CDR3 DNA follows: TGTGCCAGCACCGAACCGGGACTGGCTTTCTACGGGCGGTACTTC. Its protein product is CASTEPGLAFYGRYF.

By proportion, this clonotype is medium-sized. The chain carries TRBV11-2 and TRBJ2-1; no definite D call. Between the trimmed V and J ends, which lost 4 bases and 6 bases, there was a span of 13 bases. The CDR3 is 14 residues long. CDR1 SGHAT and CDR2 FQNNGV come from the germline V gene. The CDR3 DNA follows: TGTGCCAGCAGCTCGATGCTAGGAAGCAATGAGCAGTTCTTC. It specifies CASSSMLGSNEQFF.

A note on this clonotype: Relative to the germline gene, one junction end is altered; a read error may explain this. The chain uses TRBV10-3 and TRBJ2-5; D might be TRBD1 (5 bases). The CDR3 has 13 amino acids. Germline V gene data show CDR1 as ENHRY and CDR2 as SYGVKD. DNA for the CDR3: TGTGCCATCAGTGGGGTCAGGGCAGAGACCCGGTACTTC. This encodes CAISGVRAETRYF.